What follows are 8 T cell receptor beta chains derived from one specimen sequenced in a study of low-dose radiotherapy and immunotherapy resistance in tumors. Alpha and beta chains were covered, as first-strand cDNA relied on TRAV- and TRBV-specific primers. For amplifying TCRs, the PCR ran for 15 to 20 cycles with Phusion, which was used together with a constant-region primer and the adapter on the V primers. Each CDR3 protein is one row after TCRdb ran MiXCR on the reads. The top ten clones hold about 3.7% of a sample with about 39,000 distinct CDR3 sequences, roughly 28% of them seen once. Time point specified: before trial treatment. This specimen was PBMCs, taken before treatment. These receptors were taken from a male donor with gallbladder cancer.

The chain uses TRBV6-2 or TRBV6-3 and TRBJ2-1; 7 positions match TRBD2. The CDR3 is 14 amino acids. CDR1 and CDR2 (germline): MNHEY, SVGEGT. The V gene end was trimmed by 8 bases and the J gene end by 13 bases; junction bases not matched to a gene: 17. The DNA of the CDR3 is TGTGCCAGCCAGGACGGGAGGCGGGGTCGAGGTCAGTTCTTC. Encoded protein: CASQDGRRGRGQFF.

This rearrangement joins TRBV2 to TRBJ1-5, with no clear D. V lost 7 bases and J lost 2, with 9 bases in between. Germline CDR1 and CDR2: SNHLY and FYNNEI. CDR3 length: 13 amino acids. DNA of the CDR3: TGTGCCAGCAAGGTCCAAGGCAATCAGCCCCAGCATTTT. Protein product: CASKVQGNQPQHF.

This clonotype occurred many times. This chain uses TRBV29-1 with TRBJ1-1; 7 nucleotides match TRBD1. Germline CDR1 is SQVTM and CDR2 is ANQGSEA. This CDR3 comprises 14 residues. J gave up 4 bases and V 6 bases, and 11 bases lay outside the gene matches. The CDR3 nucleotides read TGCAGCGTGACGAACATCCAGGGGGGCACTGAAGCTTTCTTT. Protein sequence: CSVTNIQGGTEAFF.

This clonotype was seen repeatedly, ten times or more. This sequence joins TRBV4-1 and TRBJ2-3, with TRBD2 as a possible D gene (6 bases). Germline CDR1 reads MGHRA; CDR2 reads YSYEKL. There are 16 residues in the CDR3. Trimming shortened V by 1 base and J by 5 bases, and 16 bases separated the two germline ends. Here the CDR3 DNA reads TGCGCCAGCAGCCAAGGCTTGGGTGCGGGGAGAGATACGCAGTATTTT. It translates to CASSQGLGAGRDTQYF.

CDR3 in DNA: TGTGCCAGCTCACCCGCCGGCGGCGGGGGAACAGATACGCAGTATTTT. This translates into CASSPAGGGGTDTQYF. The genes are TRBV18 and TRBJ2-3, with 7 bases aligning to TRBD2. CDR3 size: 16 residues. CDR1 and CDR2 from the germline V gene are KGHSH and LQKENI. The V segment lost 3 bases and the J segment 3 bases; nucleotides outside the gene matches: 9.

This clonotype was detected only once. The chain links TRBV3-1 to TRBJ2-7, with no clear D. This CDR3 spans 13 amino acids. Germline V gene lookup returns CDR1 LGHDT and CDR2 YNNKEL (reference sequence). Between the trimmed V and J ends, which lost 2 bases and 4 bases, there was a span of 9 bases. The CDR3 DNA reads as TGTGCCAGCAGCCAACTATTGGGGTACGAGCAGTACTTC. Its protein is CASSQLLGYEQYF.

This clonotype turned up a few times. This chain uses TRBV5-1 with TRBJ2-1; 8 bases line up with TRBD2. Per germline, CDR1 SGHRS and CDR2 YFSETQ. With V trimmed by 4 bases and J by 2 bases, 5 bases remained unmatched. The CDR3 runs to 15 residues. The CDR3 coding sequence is TGCGCCAGCAGCCCTAGCGGGCAAGCCTACAATGAGCAGTTCTTC. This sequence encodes CASSPSGQAYNEQFF.

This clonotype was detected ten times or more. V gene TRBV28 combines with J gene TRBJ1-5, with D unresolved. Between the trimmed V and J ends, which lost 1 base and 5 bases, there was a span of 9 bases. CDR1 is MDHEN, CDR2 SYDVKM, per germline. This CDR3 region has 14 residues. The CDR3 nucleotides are TGTGCCAGCAGTTTATTCGGAGGAGATCAGCCCCAGCATTTT. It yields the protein CASSLFGGDQPQHF.